The entry below describes one T cell receptor (beta chain). Its target is not known. These data belong to a study of PD-1 blockade in classical Hodgkin lymphoma. For the study at large: Treatment was intravenous nivolumab, 3 mg/kg every 2 weeks, until progression.

Sequencing was performed with immunoSEQ multiplex PCR; in TCRdb, only in-frame clones are kept and a portion is missing. The sample includes some 84,000 clones, roughly 89% of them seen just once. CDR1 is GTSNPN, CDR2 SVGIG, per germline (reference sequence). The ends lost 4 bases at V and 6 bases at J; junction bases unmatched: 8. The CDR3 is made up of 13 amino acids. Study-level findings and limits: Complete responders' diversity at baseline resembled that of newly diagnosed patients.

Every patient had relapsed following autologous stem cell transplantation, and cohorts differed in brentuximab vedotin exposure. Complete response, partial response or progressive disease made up the best responses. This clonotype was sampled from a human donor with classical Hodgkin lymphoma. The rearrangement joins TRBV30 to TRBJ2-5; TRBD1 matches at 7 bases. The specimen was peripheral blood mononuclear cells (PBMCs), collected at baseline. In nucleotides, the CDR3 is TGTGCCTGGACCTCACAGGGGCCTAAGACCCAGTACTTC. It codes for CAWTSQGPKTQYF.